This TCR beta chain was obtained from a study of vaccination effects on CD4 cells after COVID-19. Libraries were prepared by immunoSEQ multiplex PCR; TCRdb keeps only in-frame clonotypes and omits some of them. The sample records 25,000 to 35,000 clones, roughly 82% being singletons. ViraFEST expansion of antigen-specific CD4+ T cells with viral peptide pools preceded sequencing. Following a 10-day culture, CD4+ T cells were purified. Two-dose BNT162b2 or mRNA-1273 vaccination was given to participants. This clone was observed a handful of times. Its antigen is undetermined. The ends were cut back, 5 bases at V and 11 bases at J, with 25 bases in the middle. Per germline, CDR1 MNHEY and CDR2 SVGEGT. This CDR3 comprises 16 residues.

The TCR originated in a human donor who received a COVID-19 vaccine. Some clones in this sample may be carry-over from other donors' samples. This specimen consisted of CD4+ T cells from PBMCs cultured with HCoV-NL63 spike peptides, obtained after COVID-19 vaccination. This chain connects TRBV6-2 or TRBV6-3 to TRBJ1-5, with D unresolved. CDR3 amino acids: CASSGPWAVGLSAQHF. The CDR3 bases are TGTGCCAGCAGTGGACCCTGGGCGGTAGGGCTTTCGGCCCAGCATTTT.